This section outlines one TCR beta chain sequence together with its context. No antigen is known for it. Method: immunoSEQ multiplex PCR; TCRdb's copy keeps in-frame clones and lacks some. The data show tens of thousands of clones, about 88% seen once. This sample is part of a study of OX40 agonist ivuxolimab in advanced cancers. Whole-study results and caveats: Dosing at 0.1 to 3.0 mg/kg was accompanied by clonal expansion of CD4+ and CD8+ blood T cells by week 6. Partial responders receiving 0.1-3.0 mg/kg showed among the lowest clonal expansion.

Germline V gene lookup returns CDR1 SGHVS and CDR2 FQNEAQ. V was clipped by 5 bases and J by 7 bases, with 24 bases between them. The CDR3 has 17 residues. The rearrangement links TRBV7-8 to TRBJ1-5; D perhaps matches TRBD1 (6 bases). The material was CD4+ or CD8+ T cells sorted from blood, obtained in a trial of the OX40 agonist ivuxolimab. The receptor was derived from an adult with an advanced solid tumor such as melanoma, head and neck, liver or kidney cancer. CDR3 region: CASSSRRPSGVGQPQHF. CDR3 sequence (DNA): TGTGCCAGCAGCAGCCGCCGCCCTTCAGGGGTGGGACAGCCCCAGCATTTT.